This entry concerns a single TCR beta chain. Antigen unknown. This sample is part of a study of shared clonotypes between healthy human individuals. About the research overall: The study used three CD4 naive, three CD4 memory, two CD8 naive and one CD8 memory plate per donor. Whole-study findings and limits: In this cohort, only blood was sampled, and tissue repertoires likely differ. Sharing across four donors was highest in naive CD4 (roughly 5%) and lowest in memory CD8 (0.4%).

The method was immunoSEQ multiplex PCR; TCRdb's version includes in-frame clones alone and lacks a portion of them. The sample yields approximately 600,000 clones, roughly 96% seen once. Naive CD8 populations comprised CD45RO-negative cells positively selected for CCR7, excluding terminally differentiated effector memory CD45RA+ cells. There are 14 residues in the CDR3. Trimming took 0 bases from V and 7 from J; bases not matched to a gene: 6. The germline V gene has CDR1 MNHEY and CDR2 SVGAGI. The sequenced material came from naive CD8+ T cells sorted from blood. The origin of this receptor is a woman under 40 in good health. This chain joins TRBV6-5 and TRBJ2-7; 7 bases match TRBD2. CDR3 protein: CASSYSRGEGEQYF. The CDR3 region has the DNA TGTGCCAGCAGTTACTCGAGAGGGGAGGGGGAGCAGTACTTC.